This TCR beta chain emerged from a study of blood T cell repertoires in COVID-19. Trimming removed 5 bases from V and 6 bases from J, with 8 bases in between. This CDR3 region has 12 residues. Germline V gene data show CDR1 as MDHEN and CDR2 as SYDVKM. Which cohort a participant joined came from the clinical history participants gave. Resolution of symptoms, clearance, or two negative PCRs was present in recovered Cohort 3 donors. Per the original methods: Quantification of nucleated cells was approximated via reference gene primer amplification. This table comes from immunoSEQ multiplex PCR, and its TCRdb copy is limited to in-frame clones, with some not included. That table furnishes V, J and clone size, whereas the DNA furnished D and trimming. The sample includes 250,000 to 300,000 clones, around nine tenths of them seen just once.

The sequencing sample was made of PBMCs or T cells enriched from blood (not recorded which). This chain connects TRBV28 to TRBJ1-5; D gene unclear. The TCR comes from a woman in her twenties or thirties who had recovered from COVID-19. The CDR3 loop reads CASSVSGQPQHF. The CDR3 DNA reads TGTGCCAGCAGTGTAAGCGGTCAGCCCCAGCATTTT.